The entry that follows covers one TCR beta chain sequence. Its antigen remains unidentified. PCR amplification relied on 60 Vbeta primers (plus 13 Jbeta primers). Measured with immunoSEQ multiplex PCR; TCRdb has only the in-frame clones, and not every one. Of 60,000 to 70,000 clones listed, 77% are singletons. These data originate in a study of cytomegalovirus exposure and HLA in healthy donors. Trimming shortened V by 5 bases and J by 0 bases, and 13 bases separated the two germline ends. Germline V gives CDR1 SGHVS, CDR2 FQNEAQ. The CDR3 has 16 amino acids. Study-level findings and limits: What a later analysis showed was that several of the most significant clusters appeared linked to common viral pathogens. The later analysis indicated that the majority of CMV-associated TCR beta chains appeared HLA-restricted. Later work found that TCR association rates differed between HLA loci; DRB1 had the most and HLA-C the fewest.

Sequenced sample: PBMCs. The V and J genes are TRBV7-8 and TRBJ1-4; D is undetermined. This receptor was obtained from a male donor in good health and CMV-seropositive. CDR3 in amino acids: CASSPSRIATNEKLFF. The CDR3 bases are TGTGCCAGCAGCCCGAGCAGGATTGCAACTAATGAAAAACTGTTTTTT. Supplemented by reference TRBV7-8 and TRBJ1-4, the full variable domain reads GAGVSQSPRYKVAKRGQDVALRCDPISGHVSLFWYQQALGQGPEFLTYFQNEAQLDKSGLPSDRFFAERPEGSVSTLKIQRTQQEDSAVYLCASSPSRIATNEKLFFGSGTQLSVL.